The rows below give T cell receptor beta chains drawn from one sample of a study of blood T cells in healthy people across ages. MiXCR, applied by TCRdb to the 5' RACE reads, yields one record per CDR3 protein. The data contain 1.5 million to 2 million distinct CDR3 sequences, about 50% of them singletons. The sample taken for sequencing was blood. These receptors originate from a woman aged 40 to 50 in good health. Each CDR3 is given with its conserved first and last residue. The order of the fields is clone size, CDR3 length, V gene, J gene, D gene, CDR3 protein, CDR3 DNA. The D gene is left open where the match is weak. Clone size is stated in some rows and not others, as once, few, many or a class when expanded.

.	11	TRBV29-1	TRBJ2-1	.	CSVRSHNEQFF	TGCAGCGTGCGGTCCCACAATGAGCAGTTCTTC
.	17	TRBV27	TRBJ2-7	TRBD2	CASSLRSSGARSHEQYF	TGTGCCAGCAGTTTGCGGTCTAGCGGGGCCCGCTCACACGAGCAGTACTTC
few	15	TRBV7-9	TRBJ2-1	TRBD2	CASSLESGGLDEQFF	TGTGCCAGCAGCTTAGAGAGCGGGGGGTTGGATGAGCAGTTCTTC
.	14	TRBV6-6	TRBJ2-5	.	CASIGWTNQETQYF	TGTGCCAGCATCGGGTGGACAAACCAAGAGACCCAGTACTTC
.	17	TRBV29-1	TRBJ2-5	TRBD1	CSVEKAQGQGADKTQYF	TGCAGCGTTGAAAAGGCCCAGGGGCAGGGGGCAGATAAGACCCAGTACTTC
.	12	TRBV20-1	TRBJ1-5	.	CSAWDSNQPQHF	TGCAGTGCGTGGGATAGCAATCAGCCCCAGCATTTT
.	12	TRBV20-1	TRBJ1-5	.	CSAGSLSQPQHF	TGCAGTGCAGGCAGCCTTTCTCAGCCCCAGCATTTT
.	15	TRBV11-2	TRBJ2-4	.	CASSLEGTMRTRQYF	TGTGCCAGCAGCTTAGAAGGCACAATGCGGACGAGGCAGTACTTC
few	16	TRBV15	TRBJ2-7	TRBD2	CATSREGRGGVYEQYF	TGTGCCACCAGCAGAGAAGGGCGGGGGGGAGTTTACGAGCAGTACTTC
few	13	TRBV24-1	TRBJ2-1	.	CAKQANRDNEQFF	TGTGCCAAACAGGCTAACCGAGACAATGAGCAGTTCTTC
few	14	TRBV7-2	TRBJ2-3	TRBD1	CASSQGQMPDTQYF	TGTGCCAGCAGTCAGGGACAGATGCCAGATACGCAGTATTTT
few	13	TRBV6-2/TRBV6-3	TRBJ2-7	TRBD1	CASSYPTGTEQYF	TGTGCCAGCAGTTACCCGACAGGGACCGAGCAGTACTTC
.	16	TRBV20-1	TRBJ2-7	.	CSARDGTPKGYYEQYF	TGCAGTGCTAGAGACGGGACACCCAAGGGGTACTACGAGCAGTACTTC
.	15	TRBV20-1	TRBJ1-2	TRBD1	CSASPRQGLGYGYTF	TGCAGTGCTAGCCCTCGACAGGGTCTAGGGTATGGCTACACCTTC
few	14	TRBV6-5	TRBJ1-6	TRBD1	CASSWDSLNSPLHF	TGTGCCAGCAGTTGGGACAGCCTTAATTCACCCCTCCACTTT
.	14	TRBV6-1	TRBJ2-3	TRBD1	CASSPGTGLNTQYF	TGTGCCAGCAGTCCCGGGACAGGCCTAAATACGCAGTATTTT
.	15	TRBV12-3/TRBV12-4	TRBJ1-5	TRBD1	CASSLTGATNQPQHF	TGTGCCAGCAGTTTGACAGGGGCCACTAATCAGCCCCAGCATTTT
few	18	TRBV11-1	TRBJ2-7	.	CASSLANGDFHSADEQYF	TGTGCCAGCAGCTTAGCGAACGGAGACTTCCATAGTGCCGACGAGCAGTACTTC
.	17	TRBV5-5	TRBJ2-7	.	CASSLVSWGREHYEQYF	TGTGCCAGCAGCTTGGTTTCCTGGGGCAGGGAACACTACGAGCAGTACTTC
.	13	TRBV6-2/TRBV6-3	TRBJ2-7	.	CAGTRQSSYEQYF	TGTGCCGGCACCAGACAGAGCTCCTACGAGCAGTACTTC
few	16	TRBV29-1	TRBJ2-5	.	CSVEDGDIGRGETQYF	TGCAGCGTTGAAGATGGGGATATCGGCAGAGGAGAGACCCAGTACTTC
.	12	TRBV29-1	TRBJ2-7	.	CSVGSSSYEQYF	TGCAGCGTAGGGTCGAGCTCCTACGAGCAGTACTTC
.	15	TRBV7-3	TRBJ2-5	TRBD2	CASSSGLASRETQYF	TGTGCCAGCAGCTCGGGACTAGCGTCACGGGAGACCCAGTACTTC
few	11	TRBV29-1	TRBJ2-1	.	CSVVSYNEQFF	TGCAGCGTTGTTAGTTACAATGAGCAGTTCTTC
.	10	TRBV6-4	TRBJ2-3	.	CASSDPLKYF	TGTGCCAGCAGTGACCCACTGAAGTATTTT
once	15	TRBV7-8	TRBJ2-2	.	CASSLEGLATGELFF	TGTGCCAGCAGCTTAGAGGGACTGGCCACCGGGGAGCTGTTTTTT
.	13	TRBV12-3/TRBV12-4	TRBJ1-2	.	CASSADRKKGYTF	TGTGCCAGCAGTGCCGACAGGAAGAAGGGCTACACCTTC
few	15	TRBV4-1	TRBJ2-4	.	CASSQVSPGGSIQYF	TGCGCCAGCAGCCAAGTCTCCCCCGGGGGAAGCATTCAGTACTTC
few	12	TRBV7-2	TRBJ2-1	.	CASSLAFYEQFF	TGTGCCAGCAGCTTAGCGTTCTATGAGCAGTTCTTC
.	15	TRBV25-1	TRBJ2-1	TRBD2	CASSEGVAGVNEQFF	TGTGCCAGCAGTGAAGGGGTAGCGGGGGTTAATGAGCAGTTCTTC